Given below is one T cell receptor (beta chain) in context. Antigen unknown. The sample is drawn from a study of cytomegalovirus exposure and HLA in healthy donors. Findings and caveats of the study: A missense DCLRE1C variant was associated with V- and J-gene trimming of TCR beta chains in a later analysis, and an independent cohort replicated the association. Across donors, sequencing depth was assumed by presence/absence analyses to be roughly uniform.

This PCR relied on a set of 60 Vbeta primers and 13 Jbeta primers. In the source study's methods: There were about 80 million unique TCR beta chains by a later count, and around 10 million of them were shared. This table comes from immunoSEQ multiplex PCR, and its TCRdb copy is limited to in-frame clones, with some not included. V and J calls and clone size are as listed in that table; D and trimming were resolved from the DNA. Here the sample spans 100,000 or so clones, 75% to 85% being singletons. The sequenced sample was PBMCs. This TCR derives from a woman under 30 in good health and CMV-seronegative.

The CDR3 loop is CASSERLGQGGVRDTQYF. For the CDR3, the DNA is TGTGCCAGCAGTGAAAGGCTCGGACAGGGAGGGGTCAGAGATACGCAGTATTTT. This chain uses TRBV2 with TRBJ2-3; perhaps TRBD1 as D (8 bases). Trimming shortened V by 2 bases and J by 5 bases, and 23 bases separated the two germline ends. Germline CDR1 reads SNHLY; CDR2 reads FYNNEI. CDR3 length equals 18 residues.